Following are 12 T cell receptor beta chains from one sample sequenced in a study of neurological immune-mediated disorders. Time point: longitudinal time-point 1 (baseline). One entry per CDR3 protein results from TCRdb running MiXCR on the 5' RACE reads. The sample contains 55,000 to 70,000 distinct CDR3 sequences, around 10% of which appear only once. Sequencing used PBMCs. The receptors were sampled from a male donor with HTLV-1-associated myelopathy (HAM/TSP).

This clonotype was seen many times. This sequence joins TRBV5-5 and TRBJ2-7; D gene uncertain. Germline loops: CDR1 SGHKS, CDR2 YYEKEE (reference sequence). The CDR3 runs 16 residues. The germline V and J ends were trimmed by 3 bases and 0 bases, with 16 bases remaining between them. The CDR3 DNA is TGTGCCAGCAGCTCGACCGTGCAGCTAAGCTCCTACGAGCAGTACTTC. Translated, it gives CASSSTVQLSSYEQYF.

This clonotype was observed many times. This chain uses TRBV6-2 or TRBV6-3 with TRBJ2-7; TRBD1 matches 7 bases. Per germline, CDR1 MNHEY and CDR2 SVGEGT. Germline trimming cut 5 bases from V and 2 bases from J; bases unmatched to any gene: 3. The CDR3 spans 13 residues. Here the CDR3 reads CASSRDSAYEQYF. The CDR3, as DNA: TGTGCCAGCAGTCGGGACAGTGCCTACGAGCAGTACTTC.

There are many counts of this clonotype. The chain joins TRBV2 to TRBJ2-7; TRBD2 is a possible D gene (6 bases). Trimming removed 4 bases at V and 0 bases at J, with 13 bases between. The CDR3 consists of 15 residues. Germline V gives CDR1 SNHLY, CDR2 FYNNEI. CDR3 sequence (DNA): TGTGCCAGCAGTGCAGGCGCCGGGAGCTCCTACGAGCAGTACTTC. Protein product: CASSAGAGSSYEQYF.

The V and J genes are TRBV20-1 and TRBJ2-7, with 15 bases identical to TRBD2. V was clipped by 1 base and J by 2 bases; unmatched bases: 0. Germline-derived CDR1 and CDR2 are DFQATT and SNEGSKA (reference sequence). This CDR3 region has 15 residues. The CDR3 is CSARGTSGGAYEQYF. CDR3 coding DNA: TGCAGTGCTAGAGGGACTAGCGGGGGGGCCTACGAGCAGTACTTC.

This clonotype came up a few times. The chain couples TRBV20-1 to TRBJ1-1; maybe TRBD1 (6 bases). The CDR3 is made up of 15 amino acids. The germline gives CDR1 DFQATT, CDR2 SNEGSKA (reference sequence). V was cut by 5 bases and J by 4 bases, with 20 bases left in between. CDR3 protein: CSASGRGTLFTEAFF. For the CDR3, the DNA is TGCAGTGCTTCAGGTAGGGGGACCTTGTTCACTGAAGCTTTCTTT.

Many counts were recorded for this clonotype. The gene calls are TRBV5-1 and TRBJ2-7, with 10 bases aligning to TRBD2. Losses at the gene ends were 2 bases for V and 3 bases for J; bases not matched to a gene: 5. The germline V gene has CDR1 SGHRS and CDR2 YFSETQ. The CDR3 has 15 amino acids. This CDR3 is CASSFRASGGYEQYF. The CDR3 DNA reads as TGCGCCAGCAGCTTTAGGGCTAGCGGGGGCTACGAGCAGTACTTC.

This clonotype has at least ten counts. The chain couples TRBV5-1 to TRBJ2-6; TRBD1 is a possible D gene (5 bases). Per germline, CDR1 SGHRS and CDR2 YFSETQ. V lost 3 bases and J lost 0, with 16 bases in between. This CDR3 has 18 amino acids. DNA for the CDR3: TGCGCCAGCAGCTACTCAGGGTTGACAAGCTCTGGGGCCAACGTCCTGACTTTC. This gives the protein CASSYSGLTSSGANVLTF.

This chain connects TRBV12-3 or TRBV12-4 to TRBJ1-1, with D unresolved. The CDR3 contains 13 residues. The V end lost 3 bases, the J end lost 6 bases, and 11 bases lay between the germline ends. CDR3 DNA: TGTGCCAGCAGTTTGGCAGGTTTGGCTGAAGCTTTCTTT. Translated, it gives CASSLAGLAEAFF.

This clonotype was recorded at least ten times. The CDR3, as DNA: TGTGCCAGCAGTGAAGCCCTCGTTGGGCAGCCCCAGCATTTT. This encodes CASSEALVGQPQHF. This chain uses TRBV25-1 with TRBJ1-5; D is undetermined. Trimming stripped 2 bases from V and 7 bases from J, with 12 bases between. This CDR3 is 14 amino acids long. Germline CDR1 MGHDK, CDR2 SYGVNS.

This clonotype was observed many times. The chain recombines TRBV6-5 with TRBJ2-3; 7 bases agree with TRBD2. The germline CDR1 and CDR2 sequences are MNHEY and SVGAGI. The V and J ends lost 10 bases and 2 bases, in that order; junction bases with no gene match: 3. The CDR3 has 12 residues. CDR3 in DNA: TGTGCCATCCGGGACTACACAGATACGCAGTATTTT. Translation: CAIRDYTDTQYF.

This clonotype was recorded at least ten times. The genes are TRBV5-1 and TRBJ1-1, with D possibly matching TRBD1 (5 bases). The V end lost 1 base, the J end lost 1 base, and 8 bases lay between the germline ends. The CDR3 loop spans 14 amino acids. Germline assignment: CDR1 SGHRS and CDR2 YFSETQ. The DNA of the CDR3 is TGCGCCAGCAGCTTGTTTGGGGGGAACACTGAAGCTTTCTTT. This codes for CASSLFGGNTEAFF.

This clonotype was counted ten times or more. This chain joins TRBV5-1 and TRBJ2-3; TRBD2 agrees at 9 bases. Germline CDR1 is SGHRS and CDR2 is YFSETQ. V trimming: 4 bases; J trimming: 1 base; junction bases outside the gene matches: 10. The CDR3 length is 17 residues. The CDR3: CASSEGTSQGGTDTQYF. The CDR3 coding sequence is TGCGCCAGCAGCGAAGGGACTAGCCAAGGGGGCACAGATACGCAGTATTTT.